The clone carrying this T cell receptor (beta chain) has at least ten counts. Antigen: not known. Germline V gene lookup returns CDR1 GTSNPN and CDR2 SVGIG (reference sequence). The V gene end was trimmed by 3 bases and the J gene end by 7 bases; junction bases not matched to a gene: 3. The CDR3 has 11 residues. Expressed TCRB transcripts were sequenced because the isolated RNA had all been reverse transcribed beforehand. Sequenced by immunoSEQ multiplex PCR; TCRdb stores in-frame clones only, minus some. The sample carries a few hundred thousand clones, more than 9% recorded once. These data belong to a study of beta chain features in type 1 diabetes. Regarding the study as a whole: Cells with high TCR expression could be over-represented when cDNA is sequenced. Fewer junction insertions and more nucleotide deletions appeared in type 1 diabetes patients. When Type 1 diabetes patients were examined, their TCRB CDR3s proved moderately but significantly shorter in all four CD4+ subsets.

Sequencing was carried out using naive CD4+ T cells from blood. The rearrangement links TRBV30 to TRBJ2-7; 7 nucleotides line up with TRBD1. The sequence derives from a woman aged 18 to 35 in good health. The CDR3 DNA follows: TGTGCCTGGAGGACACAGGGGGAGCAGTACTTC. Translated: CAWRTQGEQYF.